This T cell receptor (beta chain) was identified during a study of cytomegalovirus exposure and HLA in healthy donors. Overall study context: There were fewer than 130 million unique TCR beta sequences, drawn from about 180 million T cells, in an earlier analysis. There were 88 million or so unique TCRs (from HLA-typed donors) in an early data release. Overall study results and limits: Across all donors, roughly uniform sequencing depth was an assumption of the presence/absence analyses.

Vbeta (60) and Jbeta (13) primers were used in the PCR. Generated by immunoSEQ multiplex PCR, the TCRdb table keeps only in-frame clones and is missing some. The data hold roughly 120,000 clones, with about 80% observed a single time. Donors were ostensibly healthy at sampling, although undocumented immune exposures were probable. With 5 bases clipped from V and 8 bases from J, the junction kept 8 bases outside the gene matches. CDR1 MNHNS and CDR2 SASEGT come from the germline V gene. The CDR3 has 14 residues. As to this clone: Antigen unknown.

The sequenced sample was PBMCs. The sequence derives from a human donor in good health. The chain links TRBV6-1 to TRBJ1-2; 10 nucleotides align to TRBD1. The CDR3 here is CASSIRQGARGYTF. CDR3 in DNA: TGTGCCAGCAGTATAAGACAGGGGGCGCGCGGCTACACCTTC.